This paragraph reports one TCR beta chain. This entry is derived from a study of blood T cell repertoires in COVID-19. For the study at large: COVID-19 samples, acute and convalescent, were from the United States, Italy and Spain.

In the source study's methods: Estimation of nucleated cell counts was performed using reference gene primer amplification. Clones were sequenced by immunoSEQ multiplex PCR, and TCRdb holds only the in-frame ones, with some missing. From that table come the V and J calls and clone size; the DNA was used to work out D and trimming. The sample yields under 150,000 clones, approximately 89% seen once. Sequenced input: peripheral blood. This TCR derives from a human donor in a cohort sampled during active COVID-19.

CDR3 sequence reads: CASSQDSWTGETEAFF. The DNA for the CDR3 is TGCGCCAGCAGCCAAGATTCCTGGACAGGGGAGACTGAAGCTTTCTTT. V is TRBV4-3 and J is TRBJ1-1; 9 bases fit TRBD1. The V gene's germline CDR1 is LGHNA and CDR2 YSLEER. This CDR3 region has 16 residues. The ends lost 0 bases at V and 5 bases at J; junction bases unmatched: 7.